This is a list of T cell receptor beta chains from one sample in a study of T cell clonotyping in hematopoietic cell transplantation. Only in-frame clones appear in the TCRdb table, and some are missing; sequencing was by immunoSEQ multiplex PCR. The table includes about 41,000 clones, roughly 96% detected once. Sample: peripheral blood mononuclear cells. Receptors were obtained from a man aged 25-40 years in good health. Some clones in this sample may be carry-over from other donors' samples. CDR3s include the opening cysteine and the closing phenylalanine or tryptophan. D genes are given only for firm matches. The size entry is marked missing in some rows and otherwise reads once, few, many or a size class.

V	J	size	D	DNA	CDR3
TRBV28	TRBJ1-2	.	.	TGTGCCAGCAGCACAGTGGGGGCCCCCTATGGCTACACCTTC	CASSTVGAPYGYTF
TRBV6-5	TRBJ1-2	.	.	TGTGCCAGCAGACTCGGCCCTACCAATGGCTACACCTTC	CASRLGPTNGYTF
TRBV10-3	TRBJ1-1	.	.	TGTGCCATCATGCGGGGGGAAGGGTACACTGAAGCTTTCTTT	CAIMRGEGYTEAFF
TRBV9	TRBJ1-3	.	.	TGTGCCAGCAGCGCACACCCTGGACGGAGCTCTGGAAACACCATATATTTT	CASSAHPGRSSGNTIYF
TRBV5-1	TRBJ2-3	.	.	TGCGCCAGCACCATGACAGATACGCAGTATTTT	CASTMTDTQYF
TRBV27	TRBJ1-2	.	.	TGTGCCAGCAGTTGGAGGGTAGGGGCCACCTATGGCTACACCTTC	CASSWRVGATYGYTF
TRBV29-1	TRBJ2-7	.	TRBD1	TGCAGCGTTCTGGACAGGGGCAGCTCCTACGAGCAGTACTTC	CSVLDRGSSYEQYF
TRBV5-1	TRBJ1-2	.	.	TGCGCCAGCAGCTTGGAGGAGACAGAAATCTATGGCTACACCTTC	CASSLEETEIYGYTF
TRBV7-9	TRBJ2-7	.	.	TGTGCCAGCAGCTCCCGAACGAGGAGACCCTACGAGCAGTACTTC	CASSSRTRRPYEQYF
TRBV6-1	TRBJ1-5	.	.	TGTGCCAGCAGTGAACAGGGGTGGTACGGCAATCAGCCCCAGCATTTT	CASSEQGWYGNQPQHF
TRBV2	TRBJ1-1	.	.	TGTGCCAGCAGTCTTACGGAGGGACGCGGGGACACTGAAGCTTTCTTT	CASSLTEGRGDTEAFF
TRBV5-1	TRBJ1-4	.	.	TGCGCCAGCCCTCCGATGGGGACGCCTTTAAATGAAAAACTGTTTTTT	CASPPMGTPLNEKLFF
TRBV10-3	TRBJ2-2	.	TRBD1	TGTGCCACCGCGCCGATGGGACAGACTATTCAGGGCACCGGGGAGCTGTTTTTT	CATAPMGQTIQGTGELFF
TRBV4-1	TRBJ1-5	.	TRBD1	TGCGCCAGCAGCCAAGATTGGGGCCAGGGGGTGAATCAGCCCCAGCATTTT	CASSQDWGQGVNQPQHF
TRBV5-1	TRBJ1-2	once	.	TGCGCCAGCAGCCACGACCGCTCGAGCTACACCTTC	CASSHDRSSYTF
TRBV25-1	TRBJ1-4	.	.	TGTGCCAGCAGTGAATGGCAGGGCGGGGAAAAACTGTTTTTT	CASSEWQGGEKLFF